This T cell receptor beta chain was found in a study of shared clonotypes between healthy human individuals (dated by TCRdb to the early 2020s). Background for the entire study: A couple of women and a few men aged 18 to 49 years were included in the cohort. Between about 0.94 and 10 billion PBMCs per donor were obtained by leukapheresis. For each donor, CD4 naive and CD4 memory were each run on three plates, CD8 naive on two plates, and CD8 memory on one plate. To increase sequencing depth and limit assay-specific biases, TCR repertoire library preparation and sequencing were carried out by different laboratories using diverse techniques. The study deeply sequenced blood TCR repertoires of about 5 healthy adults to estimate repertoire size and the extent of clonotype sharing between individuals. The paper as a whole reports these results and caveats: When several donors were compared, the shared fraction of clonotypes was around 5% for naive CD4, about 4% for naive CD8, 2.3% for memory CD4, and under 0.5% for memory CD8. Based on pairwise subsampling, the degree of clonotype sharing among donors was expected to be affected by sequencing depth. Higher generation probabilities were observed for clonotypes shared by all four sorted-subset donors than for non-shared clonotypes. Because the study included only a small number of donors, the genetic and exposure-history diversity represented was limited. Larger estimated clonotype richness was generally found for naive subsets than for memory subsets. Incomplete sequencing was indicated by rarefaction of sorted-subset datasets, despite the large sequencing depth. Sampling was restricted to blood, and TCR repertoires in tissue are likely to differ from TCR repertoires in blood.

Notes on this clone: Its antigen is still unknown. No clone much larger than this one lies a single base away; base qualities are absent.

For the CD8 naive samples, CD45RO-negative cells were positively selected for CCR7, yielding a CD45RA+CCR7+ population from which TemRA cells were excluded. Donors were healthy HIV-negative adults with no recently reported acute infections or vaccinations. Every donor was a Caucasian adult living in Nashville, Tennessee, USA. Blood was obtained by leukapheresis, after which PBMCs were separated by Ficoll-Histopaque density gradient centrifugation and cryopreserved in liquid nitrogen vapor phase. Analytical flow cytometry was used to check the purity and quantity of every magnetically sorted T cell population. Each sorted fraction had its genomic DNA isolated and then quantified by UV absorbance on a Nanodrop 2000c. Using the deep immunoSEQ assay, TCR CDR3 regions were amplified from genomic DNA by multiplex PCR. Extracted genomic DNA from each cell subset was distributed evenly across all wells of several immunoSEQ 96-well plates, and each plate was treated as a replicate. Each replicate PCR for sorted subsets received around 210 ng genomic DNA, equal to about 30,000 T cell genomes. The purified libraries were quantified using a Qubit 3.0 fluorometer, sized with a Bioanalyzer 2100, and then quantified again using the KAPA Library Quantification kit. Each immunoSEQ 96-well plate was sequenced on its own single-read 150-cycle Illumina NextSeq 550 flow cell. As for the original processing: Because only junctional sequences without quality scores were contained in the immunoSEQ output, filtering matching that applied to full-length reads could not be performed. Sequences were annotated with PyIR, a Python wrapper for IgBLAST v1.9, and V/J genes and CDR3 were assigned using IMGT germline references. Any read was removed if the V/J assignment was weak (E-value above 1e-6), the CDR3 was missing, or the read contained stop codons, out-of-frame junctions, or ambiguous translated residues. A V3J clonotype was defined by an identical inferred V gene, J gene, and CDR3 amino acid sequence. The percentage overlap between two repertoires was calculated by dividing the number of shared unique clonotypes by the size of the smaller repertoire. Three approaches were used to assess repertoire richness: RTK rarefaction, the Chao1 estimator, and Recon v2.1 estimates of unobserved clonotypes. Generation probabilities for all TCRbeta clonotypes obtained by the gDNA method from a handful of donors were computed using OLGA. The table comes from immuneACCESS by way of TCRdb, which keeps in-frame sequences with V and J called. Part of the clones is missing from these tables; in studies checked, under half for an unresolved V gene and the rest for unknown reasons. V and J calls and clone size are those listed in that table; D and trimming were worked out from the DNA. In this sample the table shows approximately 1.9 million clones, just under 95% of which occur a single time. More than 1.5% of the sample lies in the top ten.

The germline V gene gives CDR1 as SGHDT and CDR2 as YYEEEE. From cysteine to phenylalanine, the CDR3 is 14 amino acids long. Only the CDR3 region is kept as DNA, spanning 42 bases read in frame from base 1. V was cut back by 5 bases and J by 5 bases, leaving a gap of 16 bases between them. The sample consisted of naive CD8+ T cells from PBMCs. The sample's cell subset or site, from its label and the paper: CD45RA+CCR7+. This receptor was taken from a man aged 18 to 29 in good health. Some clones in this sample may be carry-over from other donors' samples. The receptor chain draws on TRBV5-6 and TRBJ1-1; tentative D gene TRBD1, with 6 bases matching. CDR3 loop: CASSIQGGPTEAFF. The DNA reads TGTGCCAGCAGTATACAGGGAGGTCCGACTGAAGCTTTCTTT.